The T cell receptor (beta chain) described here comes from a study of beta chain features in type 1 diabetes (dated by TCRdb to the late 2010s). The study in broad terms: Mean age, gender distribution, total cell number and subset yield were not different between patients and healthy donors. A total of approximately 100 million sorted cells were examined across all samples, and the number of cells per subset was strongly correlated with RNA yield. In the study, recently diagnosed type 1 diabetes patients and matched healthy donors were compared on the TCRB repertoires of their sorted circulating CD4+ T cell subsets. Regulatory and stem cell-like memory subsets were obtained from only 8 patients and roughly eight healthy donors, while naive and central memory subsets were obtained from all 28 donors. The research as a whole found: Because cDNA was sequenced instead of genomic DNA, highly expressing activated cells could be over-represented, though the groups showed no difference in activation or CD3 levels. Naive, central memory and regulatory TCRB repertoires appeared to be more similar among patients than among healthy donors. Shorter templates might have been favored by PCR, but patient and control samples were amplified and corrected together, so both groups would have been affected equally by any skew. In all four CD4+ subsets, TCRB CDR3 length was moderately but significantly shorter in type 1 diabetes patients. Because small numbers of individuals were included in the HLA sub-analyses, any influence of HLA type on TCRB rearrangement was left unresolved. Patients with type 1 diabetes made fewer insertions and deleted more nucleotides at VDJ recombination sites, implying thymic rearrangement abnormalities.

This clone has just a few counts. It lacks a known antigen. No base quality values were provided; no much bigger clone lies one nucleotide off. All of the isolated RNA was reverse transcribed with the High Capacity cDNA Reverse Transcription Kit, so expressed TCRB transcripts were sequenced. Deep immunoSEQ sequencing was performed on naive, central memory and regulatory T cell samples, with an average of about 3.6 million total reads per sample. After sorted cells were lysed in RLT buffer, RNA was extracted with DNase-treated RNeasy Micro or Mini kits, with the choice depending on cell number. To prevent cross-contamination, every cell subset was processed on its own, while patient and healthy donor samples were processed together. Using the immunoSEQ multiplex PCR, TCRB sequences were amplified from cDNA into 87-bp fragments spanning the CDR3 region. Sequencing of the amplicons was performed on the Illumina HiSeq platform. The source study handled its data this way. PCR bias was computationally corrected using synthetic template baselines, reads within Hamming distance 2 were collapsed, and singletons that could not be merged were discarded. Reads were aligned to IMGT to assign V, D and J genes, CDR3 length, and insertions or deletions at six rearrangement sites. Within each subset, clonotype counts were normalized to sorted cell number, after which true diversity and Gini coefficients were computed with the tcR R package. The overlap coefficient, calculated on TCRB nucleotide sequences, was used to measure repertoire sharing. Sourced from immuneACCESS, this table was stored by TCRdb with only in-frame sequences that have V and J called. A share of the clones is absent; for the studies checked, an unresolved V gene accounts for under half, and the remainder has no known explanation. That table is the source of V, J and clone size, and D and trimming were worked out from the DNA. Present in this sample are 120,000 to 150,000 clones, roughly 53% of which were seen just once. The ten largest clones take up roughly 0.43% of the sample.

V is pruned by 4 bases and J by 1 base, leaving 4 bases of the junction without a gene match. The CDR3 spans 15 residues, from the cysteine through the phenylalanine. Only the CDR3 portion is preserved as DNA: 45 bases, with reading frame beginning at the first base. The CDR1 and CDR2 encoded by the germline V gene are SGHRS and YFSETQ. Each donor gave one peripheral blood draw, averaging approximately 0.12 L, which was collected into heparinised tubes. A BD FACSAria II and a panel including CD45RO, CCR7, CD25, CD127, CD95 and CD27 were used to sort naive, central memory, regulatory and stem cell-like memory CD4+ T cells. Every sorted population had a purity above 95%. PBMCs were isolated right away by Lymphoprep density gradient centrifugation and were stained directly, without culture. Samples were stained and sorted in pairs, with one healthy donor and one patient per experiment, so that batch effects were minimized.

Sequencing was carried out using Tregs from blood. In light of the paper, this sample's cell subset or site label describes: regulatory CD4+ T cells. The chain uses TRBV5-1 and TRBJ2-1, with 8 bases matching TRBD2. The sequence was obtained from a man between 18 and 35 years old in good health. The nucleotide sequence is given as TGCGCCAGCAGCATAGTAGCGGGATCCTACAATGAGCAGTTCTTC. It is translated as CASSIVAGSYNEQFF. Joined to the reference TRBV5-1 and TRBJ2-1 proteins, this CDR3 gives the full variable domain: KAGVTQTPRYLIKTRGQQVTLSCSPISGHRSVSWYQQTPGQGLQFLFEYFSETQRNKGNFPGRFSGRQFSNSRSEMNVSTLELGDSALYLCASSIVAGSYNEQFFGPGTRLTVL.